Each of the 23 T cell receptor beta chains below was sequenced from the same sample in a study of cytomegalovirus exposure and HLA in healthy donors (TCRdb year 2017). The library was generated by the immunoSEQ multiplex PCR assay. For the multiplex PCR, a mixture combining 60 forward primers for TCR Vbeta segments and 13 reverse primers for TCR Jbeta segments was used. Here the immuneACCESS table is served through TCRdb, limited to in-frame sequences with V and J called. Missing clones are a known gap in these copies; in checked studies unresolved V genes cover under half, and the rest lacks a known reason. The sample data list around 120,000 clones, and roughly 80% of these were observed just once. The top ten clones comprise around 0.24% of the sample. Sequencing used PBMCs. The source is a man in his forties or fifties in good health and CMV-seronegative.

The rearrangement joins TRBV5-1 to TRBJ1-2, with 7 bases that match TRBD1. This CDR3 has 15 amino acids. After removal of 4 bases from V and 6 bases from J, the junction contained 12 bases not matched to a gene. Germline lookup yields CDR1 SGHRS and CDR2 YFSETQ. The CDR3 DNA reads TGCGCCAGCAGCGAACAGGGGCTACCACCGGATGGCTACACCTTC. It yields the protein CASSEQGLPPDGYTF.

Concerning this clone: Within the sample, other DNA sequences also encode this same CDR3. The CDR3 protein is CASSLRSQPQHF. The CDR3 DNA follows: TGTGCCAGCAGCTTGAGGAGTCAGCCCCAGCATTTT. The rearrangement joins TRBV5-8 to TRBJ1-5, with unresolved D. Germline V gives CDR1 SGHTS, CDR2 YDEGEE. The CDR3 covers 12 residues. The V gene lost 1 base and the J gene lost 6 bases, with 5 bases spanning the gap.

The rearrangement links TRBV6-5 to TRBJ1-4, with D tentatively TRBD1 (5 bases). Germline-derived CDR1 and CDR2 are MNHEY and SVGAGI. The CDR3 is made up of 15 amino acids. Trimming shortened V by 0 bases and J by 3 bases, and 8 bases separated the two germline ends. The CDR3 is CASSYSTRANEKLFF. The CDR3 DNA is TGTGCCAGCAGTTACTCGACCAGGGCTAATGAAAAACTGTTTTTT.

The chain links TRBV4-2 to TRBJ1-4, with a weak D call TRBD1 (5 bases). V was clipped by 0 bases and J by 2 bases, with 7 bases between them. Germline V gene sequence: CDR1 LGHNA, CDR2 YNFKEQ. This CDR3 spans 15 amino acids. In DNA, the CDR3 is TGTGCCAGCAGCCAAGAAGGGGCGACTAATGAAAAACTGTTTTTT. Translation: CASSQEGATNEKLFF.

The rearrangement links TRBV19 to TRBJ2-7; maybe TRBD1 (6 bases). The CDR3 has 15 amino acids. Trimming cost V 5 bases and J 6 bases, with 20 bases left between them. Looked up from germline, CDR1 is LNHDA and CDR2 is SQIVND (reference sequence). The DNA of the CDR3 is TGTGCCAGTAGTGCACCCACCACAGGGTCGAGCGAGCAGTACTTC. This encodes CASSAPTTGSSEQYF. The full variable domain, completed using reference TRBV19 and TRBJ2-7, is DGGITQSPKYLFRKEGQNVTLSCEQNLNHDAMYWYRQDPGQGLRLIYYSQIVNDFQKGDIAEGYSVSREKKESFPLTVTSAQKNPTAFYLCASSAPTTGSSEQYFGPGTRLTVT.

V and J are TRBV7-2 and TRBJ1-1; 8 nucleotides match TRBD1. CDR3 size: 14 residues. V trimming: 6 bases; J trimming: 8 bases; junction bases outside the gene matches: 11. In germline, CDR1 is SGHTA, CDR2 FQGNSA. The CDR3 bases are TGTGCCAGCAGGCCCGCAGGGGGCGGCGCCGAAGCTTTCTTT. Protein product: CASRPAGGGAEAFF.

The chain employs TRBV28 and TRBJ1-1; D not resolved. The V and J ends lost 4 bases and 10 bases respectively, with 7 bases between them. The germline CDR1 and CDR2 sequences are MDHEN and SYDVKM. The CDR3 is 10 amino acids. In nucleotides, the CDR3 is TGTGCCAGCAGTTACGGGGTAGCTTTCTTT. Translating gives CASSYGVAFF.

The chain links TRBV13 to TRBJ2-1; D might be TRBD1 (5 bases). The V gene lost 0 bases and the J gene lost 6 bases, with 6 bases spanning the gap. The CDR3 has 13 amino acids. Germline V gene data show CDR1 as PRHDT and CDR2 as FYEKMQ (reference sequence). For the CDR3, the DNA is TGTGCCAGCAGCTTAGGGGGGCTCAATGAGCAGTTCTTC. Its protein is CASSLGGLNEQFF.

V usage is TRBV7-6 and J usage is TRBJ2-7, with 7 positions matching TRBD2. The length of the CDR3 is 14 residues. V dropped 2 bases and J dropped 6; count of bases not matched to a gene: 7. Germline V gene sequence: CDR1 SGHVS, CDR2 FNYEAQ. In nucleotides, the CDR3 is TGTGCCAGCAGCTTAACTGGGCGGGGGTTCGAGCAGTACTTC. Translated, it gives CASSLTGRGFEQYF.

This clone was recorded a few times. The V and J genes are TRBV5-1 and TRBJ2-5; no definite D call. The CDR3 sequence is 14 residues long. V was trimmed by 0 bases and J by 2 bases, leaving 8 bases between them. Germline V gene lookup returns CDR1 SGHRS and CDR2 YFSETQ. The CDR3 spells CASSLAPGQETQYF. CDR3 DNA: TGCGCCAGCAGCTTGGCGCCAGGTCAAGAGACCCAGTACTTC.

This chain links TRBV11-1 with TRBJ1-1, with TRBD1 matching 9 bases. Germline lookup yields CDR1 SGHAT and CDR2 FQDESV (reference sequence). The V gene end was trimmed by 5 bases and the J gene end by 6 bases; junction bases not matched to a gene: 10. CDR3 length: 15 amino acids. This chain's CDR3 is CASSLRDRVTSEAFF. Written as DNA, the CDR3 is TGTGCCAGCAGCCTCCGGGACAGGGTTACTTCTGAAGCTTTCTTT.

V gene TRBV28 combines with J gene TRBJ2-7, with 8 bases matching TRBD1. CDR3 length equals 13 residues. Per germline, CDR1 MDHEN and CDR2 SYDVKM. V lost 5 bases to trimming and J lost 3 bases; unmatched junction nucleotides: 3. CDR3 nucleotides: TGTGCCAGCAGTCTGGGACAGGTCTACGAGCAGTACTTC. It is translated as CASSLGQVYEQYF.

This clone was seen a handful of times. The CDR3 here is CASSLATPRVPSGYTF. The CDR3 nucleotides are TGTGCCAGCAGCTTAGCCACCCCCCGGGTCCCAAGTGGCTACACCTTC. V and J are TRBV7-2 and TRBJ1-2, with unresolved D. The V end was cut by 0 bases, the J end by 7 bases, with 18 bases between. This CDR3 comprises 16 residues. Germline V gene lookup returns CDR1 SGHTA and CDR2 FQGNSA. Complete variable domain (other parts from reference TRBV7-2 and TRBJ1-2): GAGVSQSPSNKVTEKGKDVELRCDPISGHTALYWYRQSLGQGLEFLIYFQGNSAPDKSGLPSDRFSAERTGGSVSTLTIQRTQQEDSAVYLCASSLATPRVPSGYTFGSGTRLTVV.

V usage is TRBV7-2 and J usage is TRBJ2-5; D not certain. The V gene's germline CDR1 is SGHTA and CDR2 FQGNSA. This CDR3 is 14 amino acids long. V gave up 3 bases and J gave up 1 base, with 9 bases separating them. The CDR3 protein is CASSFGSVQETQYF. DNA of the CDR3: TGTGCCAGCAGCTTTGGCAGCGTCCAAGAGACCCAGTACTTC.

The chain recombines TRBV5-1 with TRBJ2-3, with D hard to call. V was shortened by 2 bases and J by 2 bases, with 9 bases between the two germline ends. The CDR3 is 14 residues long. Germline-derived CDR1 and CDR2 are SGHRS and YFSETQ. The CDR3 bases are TGCGCCAGCAGCTTACAGTTAAACACAGATACGCAGTATTTT. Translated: CASSLQLNTDTQYF.

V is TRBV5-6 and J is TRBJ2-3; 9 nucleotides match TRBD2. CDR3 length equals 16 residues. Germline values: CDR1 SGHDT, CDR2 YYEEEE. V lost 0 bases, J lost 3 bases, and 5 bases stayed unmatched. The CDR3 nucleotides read TGTGCCAGCAGCTTGGGACTAGCGGCTGGGACAGATACGCAGTATTTT. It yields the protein CASSLGLAAGTDTQYF. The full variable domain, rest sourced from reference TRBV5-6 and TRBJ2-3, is DAGVTQSPTHLIKTRGQQVTLRCSPKSGHDTVSWYQQALGQGPQFIFQYYEEEERQRGNFPDRFSGHQFPNYSSELNVNALLLGDSALYLCASSLGLAAGTDTQYFGPGTRLTVL.

In DNA form, the CDR3 reads TGTGCCAGCAGTTACGTCGGACAGGCCACCTACGAGCAGTACTTC. Amino acids: CASSYVGQATYEQYF. The chain employs TRBV6-5 and TRBJ2-5; TRBD1 agrees at 7 bases. The better agreement between TRBJ2-7 and the DNA end casts doubt on the J call. The V gene's germline CDR1 is MNHEY and CDR2 SVGAGI. The CDR3 loop spans 15 amino acids.

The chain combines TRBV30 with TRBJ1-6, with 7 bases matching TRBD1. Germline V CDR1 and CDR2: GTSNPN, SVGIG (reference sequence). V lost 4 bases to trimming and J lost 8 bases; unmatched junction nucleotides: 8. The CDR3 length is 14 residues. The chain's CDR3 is CAWTLTGVDSPLHF. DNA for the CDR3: TGTGCCTGGACCCTAACAGGGGTTGATTCACCCCTCCACTTT.

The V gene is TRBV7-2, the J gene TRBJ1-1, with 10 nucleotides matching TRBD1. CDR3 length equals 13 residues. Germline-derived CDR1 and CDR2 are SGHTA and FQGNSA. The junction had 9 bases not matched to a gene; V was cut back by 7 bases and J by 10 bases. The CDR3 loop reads CASNFDRGRGAFF. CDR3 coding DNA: TGTGCCAGCAACTTCGACAGGGGGCGCGGAGCTTTCTTT. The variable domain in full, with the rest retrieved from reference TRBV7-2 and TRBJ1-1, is GAGVSQSPSNKVTEKGKDVELRCDPISGHTALYWYRQSLGQGLEFLIYFQGNSAPDKSGLPSDRFSAERTGGSVSTLTIQRTQQEDSAVYLCASNFDRGRGAFFGQGTRLTVV.

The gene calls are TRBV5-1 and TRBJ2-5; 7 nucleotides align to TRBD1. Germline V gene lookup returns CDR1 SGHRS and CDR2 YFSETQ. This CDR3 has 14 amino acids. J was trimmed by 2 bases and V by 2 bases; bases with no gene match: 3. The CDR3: CASSLTGVQETQYF. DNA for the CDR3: TGCGCCAGCAGCTTAACAGGGGTACAAGAGACCCAGTACTTC.

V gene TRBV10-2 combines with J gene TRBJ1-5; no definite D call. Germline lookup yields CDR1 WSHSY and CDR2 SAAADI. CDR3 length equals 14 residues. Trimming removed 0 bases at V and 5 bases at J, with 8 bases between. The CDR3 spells CASSESGRDQPQHF. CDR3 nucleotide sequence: TGCGCCAGCAGTGAGTCGGGGAGGGATCAGCCCCAGCATTTT.

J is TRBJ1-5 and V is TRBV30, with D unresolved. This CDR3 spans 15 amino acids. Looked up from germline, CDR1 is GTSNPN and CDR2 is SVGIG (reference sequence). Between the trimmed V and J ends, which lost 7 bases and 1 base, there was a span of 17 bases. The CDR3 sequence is CASSGRSGSNQPQHF. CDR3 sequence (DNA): TGTGCCTCCTCAGGCCGGTCGGGAAGCAATCAGCCCCAGCATTTT.

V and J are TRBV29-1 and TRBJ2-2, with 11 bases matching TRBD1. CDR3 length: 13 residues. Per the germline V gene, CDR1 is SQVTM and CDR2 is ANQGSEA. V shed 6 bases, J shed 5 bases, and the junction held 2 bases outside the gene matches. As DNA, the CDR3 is TGCAGCGTGGACAGGGGGCAAACCGGGGAGCTGTTTTTT. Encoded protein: CSVDRGQTGELFF.